This entry lists 2 T cell receptor beta chains sequenced from one sample in a study of blood T cell repertoires in COVID-19. Profiling relied on immunoSEQ multiplex PCR, and the TCRdb table lists in-frame clones only, not all of them. The sample contains 220,000 or so clones, approximately 86% of which appear only once. Sequenced material: peripheral blood. These TCRs come from a woman in her forties or fifties with COVID-19, enrolled during active disease.

The genes are TRBV9 and TRBJ2-2, with TRBD1 as a possible D gene (6 bases). CDR3 length: 14 residues. The V end lost 4 bases, the J end lost 1 base, and 8 bases lay between the germline ends. Looked up from germline, CDR1 is SGDLS and CDR2 is YYNGEE. CDR3 residues: CASSMGQNTGELFF. DNA of the CDR3: TGTGCCAGCAGCATGGGACAGAACACCGGGGAGCTGTTTTTT.

V gene TRBV7-9 combines with J gene TRBJ2-2, with a tentative D call TRBD1 (5 bases). The V end was cut by 1 base, the J end by 0 bases, with 12 bases between. Per germline, CDR1 SEHNR and CDR2 FQNEAQ (reference sequence). CDR3 length equals 17 residues. The DNA of the CDR3 is TGTGCCAGCAGCTTAGGACCAGGGATATCGAACACCGGGGAGCTGTTTTTT. It codes for CASSLGPGISNTGELFF. Combining the CDR3 with reference TRBV7-9 and TRBJ2-2 gives the whole variable domain DTGVSQNPRHKITKRGQNVTFRCDPISEHNRLYWYRQTLGQGPEFLTYFQNEAQLEKSRLLSDRFSAERPKGSFSTLEIQRTEQGDSAMYLCASSLGPGISNTGELFFGEGSRLTVL.